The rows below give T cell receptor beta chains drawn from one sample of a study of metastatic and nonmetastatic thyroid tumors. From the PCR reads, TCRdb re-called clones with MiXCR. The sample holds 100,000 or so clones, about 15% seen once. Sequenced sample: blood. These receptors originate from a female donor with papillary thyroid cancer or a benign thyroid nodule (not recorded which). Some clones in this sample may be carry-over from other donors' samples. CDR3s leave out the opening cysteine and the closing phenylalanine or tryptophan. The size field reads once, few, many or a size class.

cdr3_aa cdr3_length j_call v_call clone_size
ASSDQGVGGNTIY 13 TRBJ1-3 TRBV5-1 many
ASRLTGTGNTIY 12 TRBJ1-3 TRBV11-1 many
ASSSGRVWDSPLH 13 TRBJ1-6 TRBV5-1 many
ATVAGGPYNEQF 12 TRBJ2-1 TRBV3-1 many
ASSSRGVRSSYNSPLH 16 TRBJ1-6 TRBV6-5 many
ATSDLRDRDNCGNTIY 16 TRBJ1-3 TRBV24-1 many
ASSLRQLPNSPLH 13 TRBJ1-6 TRBV28 many
ASSIMTGNTEAF 12 TRBJ1-1 TRBV6-1 many
ASSPLPGLQLF 11 TRBJ1-4 TRBV3-1 many
ASIQGDRRTDTQY 13 TRBJ2-3 TRBV2 many
AWRGNYGYT 9 TRBJ1-2 TRBV30 many